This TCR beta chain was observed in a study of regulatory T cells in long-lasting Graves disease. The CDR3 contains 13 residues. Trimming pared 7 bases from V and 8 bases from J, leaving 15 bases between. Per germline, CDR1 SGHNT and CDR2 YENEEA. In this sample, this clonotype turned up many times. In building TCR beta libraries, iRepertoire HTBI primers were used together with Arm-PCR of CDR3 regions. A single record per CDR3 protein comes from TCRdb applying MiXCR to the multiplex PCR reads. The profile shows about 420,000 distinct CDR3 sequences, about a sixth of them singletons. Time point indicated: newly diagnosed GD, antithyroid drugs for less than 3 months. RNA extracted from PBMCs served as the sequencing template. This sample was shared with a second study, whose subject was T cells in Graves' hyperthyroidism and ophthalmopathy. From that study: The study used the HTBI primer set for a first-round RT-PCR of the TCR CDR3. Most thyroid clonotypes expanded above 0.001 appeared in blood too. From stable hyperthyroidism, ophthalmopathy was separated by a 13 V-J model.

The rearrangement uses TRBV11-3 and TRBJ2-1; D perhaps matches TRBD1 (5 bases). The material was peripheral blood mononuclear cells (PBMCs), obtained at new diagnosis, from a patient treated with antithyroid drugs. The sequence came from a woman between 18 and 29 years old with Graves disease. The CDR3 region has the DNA TGTGCCAGCAAAGTCTTCCAGGGTCATGAGCAGTTCTTC. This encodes CASKVFQGHEQFF.